This T cell receptor beta chain was captured by sequencing in a study of OX40 agonist ivuxolimab in advanced cancers. At the level of the study: With a range of roughly 20 to 80, age averaged approximately 60 years, and about 83% were male.

Clones were read by immunoSEQ multiplex PCR, and TCRdb kept only the in-frame ones, dropping some. The sample lists more than 20,000 clones, approximately 89% seen once, with 8.5% to 10% in the top ten. CDR1 LGHNA and CDR2 YNFKEQ come from the germline V gene. Germline trimming cut 0 bases from V and 4 bases from J; bases unmatched to any gene: 4. This CDR3 comprises 17 residues. This clone was seen only once. The receptor was derived from an adult with an advanced solid tumor such as melanoma, head and neck, liver or kidney cancer. V and J are TRBV4-2 and TRBJ2-1, with 12 bases identical to TRBD2. The sample in question was CD4+ or CD8+ T cells sorted from blood, obtained in a trial of the OX40 agonist ivuxolimab. CDR3 loop: CASSQELLAGGYNEQFF. The CDR3 DNA reads TGTGCCAGCAGCCAAGAACTACTAGCGGGAGGATACAATGAGCAGTTCTTC.